This TCR beta chain was retrieved from a study of blood T cell repertoires in COVID-19. At the level of the study: The origin of the acute and convalescent COVID-19 samples was the United States, Italy and Spain. Sources were T cells, B-cell-depleted T cells, or PBMCs; the material itself was cDNA or gDNA.

The CDR3 runs 15 residues. CDR1 and CDR2 from the germline V gene are MNHEY and SVGAGI. Trimming removed 6 bases from V and 0 bases from J, with 12 bases in between. Authors' processing steps: Estimation of nucleated cell counts relied on the amplification of reference gene primers. TCRdb keeps only in-frame clones here, not all; method: immunoSEQ multiplex PCR. The V and J calls and the clone size are those of that table, but D and trimming were determined from the DNA. Of 130,000 or so clones in the sample, approximately 89% were seen once. Specimen: peripheral blood. This sequence originates from a man over 45 with acute or convalescent COVID-19. V and J are TRBV6-5 and TRBJ1-3; a weak D match, TRBD1 (5 bases). The CDR3 DNA sequence: TGTGCCAGCAGCTCCAGGGTCAGCTCTGGAAACACCATATATTTT. It codes for CASSSRVSSGNTIYF.